The 23 T cell receptor beta chains reported below all come from one sample, sequenced in a study of a mutant IDH1 vaccine in newly diagnosed glioma. Profiling relied on immunoSEQ multiplex PCR, and the TCRdb table lists in-frame clones only, not all of them. The sample has approximately 100,000 clones; 80% to 90% are singletons. Regarding time point: baseline, week 1 (first vaccination visit). Treatment: pre-vaccination baseline after standard-of-care therapy. Sequenced material: PBMCs, taken from a glioma patient treated with radiotherapy, temozolomide or both. These receptors were taken from a woman between 45 and 60 years old with glioma.

In its sample, this clone was seen once. The V and J genes are TRBV4-1 and TRBJ2-7; 7 nucleotides align to TRBD2. This CDR3 comprises 16 residues. The J segment lost 6 bases and the V segment lost 0 bases, leaving 11 bases of the junction unmatched. The germline gives CDR1 MGHRA, CDR2 YSYEKL. The CDR3 DNA sequence: TGCGCCAGCAGCCAAGAAGGGGCGGGGAGGGACTCCGAGCAGTACTTC. It yields the protein CASSQEGAGRDSEQYF.

V gene TRBV11-2 combines with J gene TRBJ2-7; D possibly corresponds to TRBD2 (6 bases). The CDR3 runs 15 residues. The ends were cut back, 1 base at V and 2 bases at J, with 12 bases in the middle. From germline, CDR1 is SGHAT and CDR2 FQNNGV. In DNA, the CDR3 is TGTGCCAGCAGCTTAGGTTCTAGCGTTGCCTACGAGCAGTACTTC. It translates to CASSLGSSVAYEQYF.

The V and J genes are TRBV9 and TRBJ2-1, with D possibly being TRBD1 or TRBD2 (5 bases each). The V and J ends lost 3 bases and 5 bases respectively, with 9 bases between them. Germline CDR1 and CDR2: SGDLS and YYNGEE. The CDR3 consists of 13 residues. For the CDR3, the DNA is TGTGCCAGCAGCGCCCTGGGGGACAATGAGCAGTTCTTC. It encodes CASSALGDNEQFF.

The V gene is TRBV7-3, the J gene TRBJ2-1; the match to TRBD2 covers 9 bases. V lost 5 bases, J lost 7 bases, and 9 bases stayed unmatched. From germline, CDR1 is SGHTA and CDR2 FQGTGA. The CDR3 totals 15 residues. CDR3 loop: CASSKLAGVGNEQFF. For the CDR3, the DNA is TGTGCCAGCAGCAAGTTAGCGGGAGTGGGTAATGAGCAGTTCTTC.

V is TRBV6-1 and J is TRBJ2-5, with D perhaps matching TRBD2 (5 bases). The CDR3 covers 14 residues. In germline, CDR1 is MNHNS, CDR2 SASEGT. Trimming shortened V by 7 bases and J by 1 base, and 13 bases separated the two germline ends. The CDR3 loop reads CASKAALSQETQYF. The CDR3 DNA reads as TGTGCCAGCAAAGCGGCCCTCTCCCAAGAGACCCAGTACTTC.

V usage is TRBV7-9 and J usage is TRBJ2-4; weak D call: TRBD1 (5 bases). The CDR3 contains 14 residues. From germline, CDR1 is SEHNR and CDR2 FQNEAQ (reference sequence). V lost 2 bases and J lost 0, with 5 bases in between. CDR3 residues: CASSLQGAKNIQYF. The CDR3 DNA follows: TGTGCCAGCAGCTTACAGGGAGCCAAAAACATTCAGTACTTC.

The chain combines TRBV6-1 with TRBJ1-5; a weak D match, TRBD1 (6 bases). Germline assignment: CDR1 MNHNS and CDR2 SASEGT. The length of the CDR3 is 13 residues. V lost 6 bases and J 2 bases, leaving 8 bases between the germline ends. CDR3 region: CASRAGGNQPQHF. The CDR3 DNA reads as TGTGCCAGCAGAGCAGGGGGCAATCAGCCCCAGCATTTT.

As for this clone: An end of the junction does not agree with germline; a read error may underlie this. The identical CDR3 is also encoded by other nucleotide sequences in the sample. The genes are TRBV5-6 and TRBJ1-1; 10 bases line up with TRBD1. Germline assignment: CDR1 SGHDT and CDR2 YYEEEE. This CDR3 region has 18 residues. The CDR3 coding sequence is TGTGCCAGTAGCTCCACAGGGCAAAGGGGACAGGGGCGCTCTGAAGCTTTCTTT. Its translation is CASSSTGQRGQGRSEAFF. Looking up the rest from reference TRBV5-6 and TRBJ1-1 gives the full variable domain: DAGVTQSPTHLIKTRGQQVTLRCSPKSGHDTVSWYQQALGQGPQFIFQYYEEEERQRGNFPDRFSGHQFPNYSSELNVNALLLGDSALYLCASSSTGQRGQGRSEAFFGQGTRLTVV.

The chain has TRBV5-6 and TRBJ2-3; D unresolved. Trimming pared 0 bases from V and 5 bases from J, leaving 10 bases between. In germline, CDR1 is SGHDT, CDR2 YYEEEE. The CDR3 is 14 residues long. CDR3 DNA: TGTGCCAGCAGCTTGGGGTCGAGGAGAGATACGCAGTATTTT. Residues: CASSLGSRRDTQYF.

The V and J genes are TRBV27 and TRBJ2-7, with TRBD2 matching over 11 bases. CDR1 and CDR2 from the germline V gene are MNHEY and SMNVEV (reference sequence). The CDR3 contains 15 residues. V lost 5 bases, J lost 2 bases, and 5 bases stayed unmatched. In nucleotides, the CDR3 is TGTGCCAGCAGTATGGGACTAGCGGTAACCTACGAGCAGTACTTC. This sequence encodes CASSMGLAVTYEQYF.

This clone was detected a few times. The V gene is TRBV7-9, the J gene TRBJ2-1; no reliable D call. CDR3 length: 14 residues. Germline V CDR1 and CDR2: SEHNR, FQNEAQ (reference sequence). Trimming left V 6 bases short and J 2 bases short, with 11 bases between. The CDR3, as DNA: TGTGCCAGCAGGGCCCCAACCCCCTACAATGAGCAGTTCTTC. Translation: CASRAPTPYNEQFF.

V gene TRBV13 combines with J gene TRBJ2-1; 12 bases match TRBD2. Germline V gene sequence: CDR1 PRHDT, CDR2 FYEKMQ (reference sequence). This CDR3 comprises 15 residues. Losses at the gene ends were 4 bases for V and 3 bases for J; bases not matched to a gene: 1. CDR3 bases: TGTGCCAGCAGCTGGACTAGCGGGATCTACAATGAGCAGTTCTTC. This encodes CASSWTSGIYNEQFF.

This clone appeared once. This sequence joins TRBV9 and TRBJ2-7; 10 nucleotides agree with TRBD1. Germline V gene sequence: CDR1 SGDLS, CDR2 YYNGEE. The J segment lost 4 bases and the V segment lost 0 bases, leaving 4 bases of the junction unmatched. CDR3 length: 15 amino acids. CDR3 nucleotide sequence: TGTGCCAGCAGCGTAGGGACAGGGGGTATTTACGAGCAGTACTTC. Encoded protein: CASSVGTGGIYEQYF.

This clone has just a few counts. The chain has TRBV4-2 and TRBJ2-2; 11 positions match TRBD2. V shed 1 base, J shed 6 bases, and the junction held 7 bases outside the gene matches. The CDR3 sequence is 17 residues long. Germline V CDR1 and CDR2: LGHNA, YNFKEQ. The CDR3 nucleotides are TGTGCCAGCAGCCAAGGGGGGACTAGCGGTCGGGCCGGGGAGCTGTTTTTT. Residues: CASSQGGTSGRAGELFF.

V is TRBV18 and J is TRBJ2-5; D remains ambiguous. The DNA matches TRBJ2-7 better at its end, which makes the J call doubtful. Germline CDR1 reads KGHSH; CDR2 reads LQKENI. The CDR3 is 10 amino acids. CDR3 amino acids: CAPPAYEQYF. CDR3 bases: TGTGCCCCACCAGCCTACGAGCAGTACTTC.

CDR3 DNA: TGTGCCAGCAGCCACCAGGGCATCTCCTATAATTCACCCCTCCACTTT. Amino acids: CASSHQGISYNSPLHF. The rearrangement joins TRBV27 to TRBJ1-6, with D tentatively TRBD1 (5 bases). The length of the CDR3 is 16 residues. The V and J ends lost 6 bases and 0 bases respectively, with 12 bases between them. Germline CDR1 is MNHEY and CDR2 is SMNVEV (reference sequence).

The rearrangement links TRBV5-8 to TRBJ1-3; D gene uncertain. The germline CDR1 and CDR2 sequences are SGHTS and YDEGEE. There are 12 residues in the CDR3. Trimming pared 6 bases from V and 6 bases from J, leaving 10 bases between. CDR3 protein: CASTRIENTIYF. As DNA, the CDR3 is TGTGCCAGCACCCGAATTGAAAACACCATATATTTT.

The genes are TRBV6-5 and TRBJ1-6; 7 bases fit TRBD1. In germline, CDR1 is MNHEY, CDR2 SVGAGI. CDR3 size: 15 residues. V lost 6 bases, J lost 3 bases, and 5 bases stayed unmatched. This CDR3 is CASSRTGVYNSPLHF. CDR3 DNA sequence: TGTGCCAGCAGCAGGACAGGAGTCTATAATTCACCCCTCCACTTT.

The chain carries TRBV28 and TRBJ1-1; 7 bases match TRBD1. Germline values: CDR1 MDHEN, CDR2 SYDVKM. The V segment lost 6 bases and the J segment 0 bases; nucleotides outside the gene matches: 4. The CDR3 is 14 residues long. This CDR3 is CASSWGQMNTEAFF. In DNA form, the CDR3 reads TGTGCCAGCAGCTGGGGACAGATGAACACTGAAGCTTTCTTT.

This clone has just a few counts. The chain employs TRBV6-6 and TRBJ1-1; D uncertain. Trimming left V 7 bases short and J 6 bases short, with 6 bases between. This CDR3 is built from 10 residues. Germline V gene sequence: CDR1 MNHNY, CDR2 SVGAGI (reference sequence). The CDR3 reads CASIQSEAFF. The CDR3 DNA is TGTGCCAGCATCCAGTCTGAAGCTTTCTTT.

This chain links TRBV6-5 with TRBJ2-7; 9 bases agree with TRBD1. CDR1 MNHEY and CDR2 SVGAGI come from the germline V gene. Losses at the gene ends were 5 bases for V and 5 bases for J; bases not matched to a gene: 10. The CDR3 extends over 15 amino acids. The CDR3, as DNA: TGTGCCAGCAGTACTGGACAGGGGTCCTTCCACGAGCAGTACTTC. Residues: CASSTGQGSFHEQYF.

This clone was counted a few times. The chain combines TRBV5-6 with TRBJ1-2; D is perhaps TRBD1 (5 bases). V lost 4 bases to trimming and J lost 8 bases, with 18 bases between them. CDR3 length: 14 amino acids. Germline loops: CDR1 SGHDT, CDR2 YYEEEE. The CDR3 is CASSPDYMTAGYTF. The CDR3 region has the DNA TGTGCCAGCAGCCCCGACTACATGACAGCAGGCTACACCTTC.

This chain uses TRBV11-2 with TRBJ2-5; weak D call: TRBD2 (5 bases). CDR1 is SGHAT and CDR2 is FQNNGV in the germline V gene. CDR3 length: 15 residues. V lost 3 bases, J lost 0 bases, and 11 bases lay in between. DNA of the CDR3: TGTGCCAGCAGCTTTACGAACGGGGACCAAGAGACCCAGTACTTC. Protein: CASSFTNGDQETQYF.